One T cell receptor beta chain is described in this entry. In its sample, this clone was seen many times. Its antigen is not yet known. Possible read error: a much larger clone is one base away. Taken from cysteine to phenylalanine, the CDR3 has 14 residues. Kept here is only the CDR3 DNA, which spans 42 bases and is read in frame from base 1. For CDR1 and CDR2, the germline V gene lists MNHNS and SASEGT. The junction shows trimming of 1 base on V and 3 bases on J, and the gene matches do not reach 2 bases of it. This entry is derived from a study of metastatic and nonmetastatic thyroid tumors (dated by TCRdb to 2020 to 2021). About the study as a whole: Repertoires were compared across peripheral blood and tumor or nodule tissue samples from malignant and benign thyroid patients. On the study overall, not on this receptor specifically: TCR beta diversity was reported as significantly higher in malignant tumors than in benign nodules, in both blood and tumor samples.

None of the patients had been given any treatment before thyroid surgery. Using T-cell receptor beta sequencing, the study looked back at clinical samples from patients collected from the early 2010s to the late 2010s. The library was produced with PCR. The instrument was an Illumina HiSeq 4000. The TCR beta-chain CDR3 region of each patient was profiled by high-throughput sequencing. Under the source paper's analysis protocol: CDR3 differences across clinicopathological groups were used to build a classifier for discriminating distant-metastatic papillary thyroid cancer patients. To measure repertoire diversity the researchers used the Shannon index, while the Morisita-Horn index served to gauge how similar the tumor and blood repertoires were. In-frame beta chains were kept once TCRdb had trimmed the public reads at Q25 with fastp and called clones with MiXCR. These V and J calls originate from TCRdb's pipeline instead of the authors' own analysis. The sample table holds some 86,000 clones, of which around 12% were seen once. In total, the top ten clones hold roughly 9.1% of the sample.

The clonotype originates from a female donor with papillary thyroid cancer or a benign thyroid nodule (not recorded which). Some clones in this sample may be carry-over from other donors' samples. The chain employs TRBV6-1 and TRBJ1-2; TRBD1 aligns with 7 central bases. Sequences were obtained from tumor tissue. The CDR3 region reads CASSEGGTDYGYTF. The nucleotides read TGTGCCAGCAGTGAAGGCGGGACAGACTATGGCTACACCTTC.